This T cell receptor beta chain was sequenced for a study of radiotherapy plus CTLA-4 blockade in lung cancer. Study-level background: Across the patients, objective responses occurred in 18%, and disease control in 31%.

Turning to this clone: As yet, its antigen is unknown.

The study's findings and limits: After treatment with radiotherapy plus ipilimumab, TCR clones that came from the tumor expanded in blood. Response was reportedly best predicted by early blood T cell clone dynamics, with interferon-beta.

TCRdb's copy holds only in-frame clones and misses some; the assay was immunoSEQ multiplex PCR. The sample contains 60,000 to 70,000 clones, under 85% of which appear only once. Focal radiation with ipilimumab CTLA-4 blockade was given to patients with chemo-refractory metastatic non-small-cell lung cancer. Per the germline V gene, CDR1 is MGHRA and CDR2 is YSYEKL. The V end lost 4 bases, the J end lost 4 bases, and 11 bases lay between the germline ends. The CDR3 contains 14 residues. The chain has TRBV4-1 and TRBJ1-5; D is perhaps TRBD1 (6 bases). The sequence derives from a human donor with non-small cell lung cancer who had a partial response to radiotherapy plus ipilimumab. The sequences come from peripheral blood, collected from a patient treated with radiotherapy plus ipilimumab. CDR3 sequence: CASSLDRFNQPQHF. DNA of the CDR3: TGCGCCAGCAGCCTGGACAGATTTAATCAGCCCCAGCATTTT.